Here is one T cell receptor (beta chain) with its context. Its antigen remains unknown. This CDR3 region has 15 residues. The V end was cut by 0 bases, the J end by 4 bases, with 11 bases between. CDR1 is SGHNT and CDR2 is YYREEE in the germline V gene (reference sequence). This sample was taken from a study of cytomegalovirus exposure and HLA in healthy donors. Across the study: A preliminary data release comprised roughly 80 million unique TCRs obtained from HLA-typed donors. Study-level findings and limits: Serostatus for CMV was the only available immune exposure information. HLA allele associations emerged for about 18,000 TCR beta sequences in a later analysis, at 0.05 false discovery rate.

Primers: 60 Vbeta forward and 13 Jbeta reverse. The table came from immunoSEQ multiplex PCR; TCRdb's copy has only in-frame clones and leaves some out. The data hold roughly 130,000 clones, with roughly two thirds observed a single time. V is TRBV5-4 and J is TRBJ1-3; D is possibly TRBD1 (5 bases). The sample comprised PBMCs. The origin of this receptor is a man aged 30-40 years in good health and CMV-seropositive. The CDR3 here is CASSLGYAGGNTIYF. In DNA form, the CDR3 reads TGTGCCAGCAGCTTGGGGTATGCAGGGGGAAACACCATATATTTT. The full variable domain, with the rest looked up from reference TRBV5-4 and TRBJ1-3, is ETGVTQSPTHLIKTRGQQVTLRCSSQSGHNTVSWYQQALGQGPQFIFQYYREEENGRGNFPPRFSGLQFPNYSSELNVNALELDDSALYLCASSLGYAGGNTIYFGEGSWLTVV.